The sequence of this T cell receptor beta chain was determined in a study of T-cell memory formation after mild COVID-19 (dated by TCRdb to the early 2020s). About the investigation overall: Most TCR sequence clusters were specific to one of the two donors. Longitudinal TCRalpha and TCRbeta repertoire sequencing tracked T-cell clones expanding and contracting after mild COVID-19 in two donors. Two young, previously healthy adult volunteers made up the cohort, one male and one female. General conclusions and limits of the study: SARS-CoV-2 specificity of the second-wave clones peaking on day 37 was not confirmed. From day 15 to 85, contracting clones showed balanced CD4/CD8 phenotypes, whereas a second wave of clones that expanded from day 15 to 37 leaned towards CD4+. Contracting CD4+ clones appeared mostly in the CM and EM memory subsets, whereas CD8+ clones were enriched in EMRA. The detection of some responding clones in pre-infection memory suggests that pre-existing cross-reactive memory T cells joined the SARS-CoV-2 response. Only a couple of mild cases were covered in the study, and larger cohorts including severe cases with pre-infection samples were considered necessary.

Notes on this clonotype: No antigen is known for it. Base qualities were left out, and no much larger clone turns up one base away.

These reads were obtained on an Illumina NovaSeq 6000. TCRalpha and TCRbeta cDNA libraries were constructed by 5'RACE with constant-segment primers, with sample barcodes and unique molecular identifiers being introduced. RNA was extracted from every sample with Trizol reagent. The libraries were amplified in two PCR steps, and the second step added a second sample barcode and Illumina TruSeq adapters. Libraries were sequenced on an Illumina NovaSeq with 2 x 150 bp paired-end reads. The original pipeline was this. The reads were demultiplexed and collapsed into UMI-guided consensus sequences using migec v1.2.7. Using mixcr v2.1.11, UMI consensuses were aligned to TRA and TRB V and J templates and then assembled into clonotypes. A clonotype was counted as expanded or contracted only when both edgeR and NoisET called the clonotype significant, with the noise models trained on biological replicates. For edgeR calls, a false discovery rate-adjusted p below 0.01 and a log2 fold-change threshold of 1 were applied. As an exploratory analysis of dynamics, max-normalized trajectories of the 1000 most abundant clonotypes were examined with PCA combined with hierarchical clustering. The CD4 or CD8 phenotype of responding clones was assigned using the separately sequenced CD4+ and CD8+ repertoires. TCRdb itself trimmed the public reads at Q25 with fastp, ran MiXCR and retained productive beta chains. Rows are combined by CDR3 protein, so each entry shows the most common genes and DNA. These V and J calls are TCRdb output, not the study's own analysis. The sample records 150,000 to 200,000 distinct CDR3 sequences, around 10% of which are singletons. Clones ranked in the top ten supply approximately 3.4% of the sample.

PBMCs were isolated by Ficoll-Paque density gradient centrifugation. This clonotype was sampled from a man aged 18 to 30 who had mild COVID-19 (a few samples of this study predate the infection). The sample titles of this study are shuffled in the database, so cell type and time point are left out; the donor was told from shared clones. The sequencing input was PBMCs or a T cell subset sorted from them (not recorded which).

Read as DNA, the sequence is TGTGCCAGCAGCTTAGAGACTTCTACTAGCACAGATACGCAGTATTTT. Translated, it gives CASSLETSTSTDTQYF. Recombination connected TRBV11-2 to TRBJ2-3; the D gene remains uncertain. CDR1 and CDR2 are drawn from the germline V gene: SGHAT, FQNNGV. V lost 0 bases and J lost 0 bases; the stretch between them is 10 bases long. From its cysteine to its phenylalanine, the CDR3 spans 16 amino acids. Only the CDR3 part of the read is kept: 48 bases, read in frame from the first base.